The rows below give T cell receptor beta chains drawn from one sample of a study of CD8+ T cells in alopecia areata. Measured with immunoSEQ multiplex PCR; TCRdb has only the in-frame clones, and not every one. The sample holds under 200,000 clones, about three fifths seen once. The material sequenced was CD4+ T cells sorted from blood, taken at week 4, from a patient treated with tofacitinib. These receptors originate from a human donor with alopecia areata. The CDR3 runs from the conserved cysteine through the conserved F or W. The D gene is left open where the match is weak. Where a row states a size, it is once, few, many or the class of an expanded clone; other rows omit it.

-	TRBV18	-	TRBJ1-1	TGTGCCAGCTCACCACCGAGGCAGCCTGAAGCTTTCTTT	CASSPPRQPEAFF
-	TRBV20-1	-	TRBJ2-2	TGCAGTGTCCGCTCTGGGGAGCTGTTTTTT	CSVRSGELFF
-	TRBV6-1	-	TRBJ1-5	TGTGCCAGCAGTGAAGTGGGGTTAGAGCCCCAGCATTTT	CASSEVGLEPQHF
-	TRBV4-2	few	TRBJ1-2	TGTGCCAGCAGCCAAGGCGGGACGATCTATGGCTACACCTTC	CASSQGGTIYGYTF
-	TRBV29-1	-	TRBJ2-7	TGCAGCGTCGCTCCAGGTTCCTACGAGCAGTACTTC	CSVAPGSYEQYF
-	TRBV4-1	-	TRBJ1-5	TGCGCCAGCAGCCAAGAGATGGACCTTAGCAATCAGCCCCAGCATTTT	CASSQEMDLSNQPQHF
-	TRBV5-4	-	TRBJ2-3	TGTGCCAGCAGCTTGCGGGGGCCCGATACGCAGTATTTT	CASSLRGPDTQYF
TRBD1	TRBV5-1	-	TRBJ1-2	TGCGCCAGCAGCCCTGAAGGACAGGGGGCATATGGCTACACCTTC	CASSPEGQGAYGYTF
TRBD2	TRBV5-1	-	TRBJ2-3	TGCGCCAGCAGCTTGGGACTAGCGGGGGAAGATACGCAGTATTTT	CASSLGLAGEDTQYF
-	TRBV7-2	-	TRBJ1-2	TGTGCCAGCAGCTCTGACTGGACAGCCTATGGCTACACCTTC	CASSSDWTAYGYTF
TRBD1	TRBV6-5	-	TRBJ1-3	TGTGCCAGCAGCGACAGGGCCTCTGGAAACACCATATATTTT	CASSDRASGNTIYF
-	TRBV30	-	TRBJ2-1	TGTGCCTGGAAACGGAACTCCTACAATGAGCAGTTCTTC	CAWKRNSYNEQFF
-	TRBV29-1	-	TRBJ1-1	TGCAGCGTTGGTTCCGGGGTAAACACTGAAGCTTTCTTT	CSVGSGVNTEAFF
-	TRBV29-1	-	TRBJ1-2	TGCAGCGTTGAGGGCAACCTCTATGGCTACACCTTC	CSVEGNLYGYTF
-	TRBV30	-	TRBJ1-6	TGTGCCTGGAGTTCCACGACGCTCGGGAATTCACCCCTCCACTTT	CAWSSTTLGNSPLHF
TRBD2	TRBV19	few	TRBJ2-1	TGTGCCAGTAGGCTAGCGGGGATGTATGAGCAGTTCTTC	CASRLAGMYEQFF
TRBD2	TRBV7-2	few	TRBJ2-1	TGTGCCAGCAGCTCCTCTAGCGGGGGGACCTACAATGAGCAGTTCTTC	CASSSSSGGTYNEQFF
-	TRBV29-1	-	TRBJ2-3	TGCAGCGTTGATCTGACAAGTAGCACAGATACGCAGTATTTT	CSVDLTSSTDTQYF
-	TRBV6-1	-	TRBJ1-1	TGTGCCAGCAGTGAAGATGGTTTCACTGAAGCTTTCTTT	CASSEDGFTEAFF
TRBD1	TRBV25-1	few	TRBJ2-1	TGTGCCAGCAGGATGACAGGGCCCTACAATGAGCAGTTCTTC	CASRMTGPYNEQFF
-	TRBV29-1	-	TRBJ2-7	TGCAGCGCTCGGACAACCACCTACGAGCAGTACTTC	CSARTTTYEQYF
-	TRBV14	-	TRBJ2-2	TGTGCCAGCAGCCCGTTCACCGGGGAGCTGTTTTTT	CASSPFTGELFF
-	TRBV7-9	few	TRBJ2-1	TGTGCCAGCAGCTTGAACATTAATGAGCAGTTCTTC	CASSLNINEQFF
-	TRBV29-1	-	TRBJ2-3	TGCAGCGTTGGAGGGTCCCCAGATACGCAGTATTTT	CSVGGSPDTQYF
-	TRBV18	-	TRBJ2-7	TGTGCCAGCTCACCACGGAGGGACCACGAGCAGTACTTC	CASSPRRDHEQYF
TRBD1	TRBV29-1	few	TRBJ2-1	TGCAGCGGGCGGACAGGGGTTAGTGAGCAGTTCTTC	CSGRTGVSEQFF
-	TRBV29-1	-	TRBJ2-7	TGCAGCGGCCAGGAGGGGAACTACGAGCAGTACTTC	CSGQEGNYEQYF
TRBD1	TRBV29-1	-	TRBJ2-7	TGCAGCGTGGGACAGGACTACGAGCAGTACTTC	CSVGQDYEQYF
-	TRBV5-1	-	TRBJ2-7	TGCGCCAGCAGCGGCGGGTACCAATCCTACGAGCAGTACTTC	CASSGGYQSYEQYF
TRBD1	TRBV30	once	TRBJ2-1	TGTGCCTGGAACCAGGGCCCGGGACAGGGGCACAATGAGCAGTTCTTC	CAWNQGPGQGHNEQFF
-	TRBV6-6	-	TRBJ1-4	TGTGCCAGCAGTTACTTGGGAAAAGAAAAACTGTTTTTT	CASSYLGKEKLFF
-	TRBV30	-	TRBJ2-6	TGTGCCTCCGCACAGGGTACTGGGGCCAACGTCCTGACTTTC	CASAQGTGANVLTF
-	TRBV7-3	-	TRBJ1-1	TGTGCCAGCAGAATAACAGCAGAGAACACTGAAGCTTTCTTT	CASRITAENTEAFF
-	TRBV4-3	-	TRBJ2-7	TGCGCCAGCAGCCTGTCTCCAGAAGTCTCCTACGAGCAGTACTTC	CASSLSPEVSYEQYF
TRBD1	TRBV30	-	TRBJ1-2	TGTGCCTGGACCTTCAGGGGGGATGGCTACACCTTC	CAWTFRGDGYTF
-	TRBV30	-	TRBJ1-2	TGTGCCTGGAGTAGCACTTCAATCTATGGCTACACCTTC	CAWSSTSIYGYTF
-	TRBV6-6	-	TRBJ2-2	TGTGCCAGCAGTTACACCCTCACCGGGGAGCTGTTTTTT	CASSYTLTGELFF
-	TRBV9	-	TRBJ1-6	TGTGCCAGCAGCCCGAGGGGCAGGCTGAGCTCCTATAATTCACCCCTCCACTTT	CASSPRGRLSSYNSPLHF
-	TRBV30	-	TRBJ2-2	TGTGCCTGGAGTCCCACTCGGACAGTTGGAATTTCCGGGGAGCTGTTTTTT	CAWSPTRTVGISGELFF
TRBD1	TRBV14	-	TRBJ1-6	TGTGCCAGCAGCCCCCGGGACAGGATTGTGCCCCTCCACTTT	CASSPRDRIVPLHF
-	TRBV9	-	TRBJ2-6	TGTGCCAGCAGCGTAGAACGGAAACCAGACAGCTCTGGGGCCAACGTCCTGACTTTC	CASSVERKPDSSGANVLTF
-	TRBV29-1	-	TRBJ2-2	TGCAGCGTTGCCGGGACACCTTACACCGGGGAGCTGTTTTTT	CSVAGTPYTGELFF
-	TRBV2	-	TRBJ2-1	TGTGCCAGCAGTGTAGAACAGTTCAACAATGAGCAGTTCTTC	CASSVEQFNNEQFF
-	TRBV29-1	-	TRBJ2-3	TGCAGCGTTTTAAAGGCAGCAGATACGCAGTATTTT	CSVLKAADTQYF
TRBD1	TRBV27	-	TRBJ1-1	TGTGCCAGCAGAAGACAGGGTGCTGAAGCTTTCTTT	CASRRQGAEAFF
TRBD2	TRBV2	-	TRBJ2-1	TGTGCCAGCAGTGAAAGGACTAGCGGGGGTTACAATGAGCAGTTCTTC	CASSERTSGGYNEQFF
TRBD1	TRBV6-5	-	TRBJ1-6	TGTGCCAGCAGATGGACAGGGGTAGGATCACCCCTCCACTTT	CASRWTGVGSPLHF
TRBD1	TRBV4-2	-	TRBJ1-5	TGTGCCAGCAGCCGAGGGCAGGGGGCGGATCAGCCCCAGCATTTT	CASSRGQGADQPQHF
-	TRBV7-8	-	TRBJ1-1	TGTGCCAGCAGCTTAGCCGCAATGAACACTGAAGCTTTCTTT	CASSLAAMNTEAFF
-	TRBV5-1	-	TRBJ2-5	TGCGCCAGCAGCTTGGGCGAGGAGACCCAGTACTTC	CASSLGEETQYF
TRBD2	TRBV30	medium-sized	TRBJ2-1	TGTGCCTGGAGTGGGGACTATAATACTAACAATGAGCAGTTCTTC	CAWSGDYNTNNEQFF
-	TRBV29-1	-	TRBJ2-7	TGCAGCGTAACCCAGGGAGTTGTAGTCTACGAGCAGTACTTC	CSVTQGVVVYEQYF
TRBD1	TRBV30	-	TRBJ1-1	TGTGCCGGAAATTACAGGGGGCGAACTGAAGCTTTCTTT	CAGNYRGRTEAFF